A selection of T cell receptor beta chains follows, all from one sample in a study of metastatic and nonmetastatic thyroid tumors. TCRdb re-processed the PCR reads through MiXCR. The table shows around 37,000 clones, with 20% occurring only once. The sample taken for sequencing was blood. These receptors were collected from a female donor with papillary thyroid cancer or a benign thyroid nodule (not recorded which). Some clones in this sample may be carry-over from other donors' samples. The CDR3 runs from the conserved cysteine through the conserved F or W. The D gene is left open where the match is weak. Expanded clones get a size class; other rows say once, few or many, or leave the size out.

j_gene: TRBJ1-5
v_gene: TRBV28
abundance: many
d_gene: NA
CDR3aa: CASSLAQRLGNQPQHF
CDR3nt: TGTGCCAGCAGTTTAGCTCAGAGGCTTGGCAATCAGCCCCAGCATTTT

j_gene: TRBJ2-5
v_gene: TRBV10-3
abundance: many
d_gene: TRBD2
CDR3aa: CAIRELAGEQETQYF
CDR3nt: TGTGCCATCAGAGAACTAGCGGGAGAGCAAGAGACCCAGTACTTC

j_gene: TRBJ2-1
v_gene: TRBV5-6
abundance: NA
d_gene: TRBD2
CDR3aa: CASSGAASGTNEQFF
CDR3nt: TGTGCCAGCAGCGGGGCCGCTAGCGGGACGAATGAGCAGTTCTTC

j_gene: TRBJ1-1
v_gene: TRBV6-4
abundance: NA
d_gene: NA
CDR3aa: CASSVGGGNTEAFF
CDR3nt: TGTGCCAGCAGTGTGGGTGGGGGTAACACTGAAGCTTTCTTT

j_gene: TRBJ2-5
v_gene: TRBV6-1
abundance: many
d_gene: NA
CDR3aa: CASSQETQYF
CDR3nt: TGTGCCAGCAGTCAAGAGACCCAGTACTTC

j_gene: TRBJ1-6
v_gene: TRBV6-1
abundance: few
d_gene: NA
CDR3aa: CASSHEVYNSPLHF
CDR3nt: TGTGCCAGCAGTCACGAGGTGTATAATTCACCCCTCCACTTT

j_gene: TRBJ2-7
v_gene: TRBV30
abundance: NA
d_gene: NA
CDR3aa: CAWSVAGSYEQYF
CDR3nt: TGTGCCTGGAGTGTGGCAGGTTCCTACGAGCAGTACTTC

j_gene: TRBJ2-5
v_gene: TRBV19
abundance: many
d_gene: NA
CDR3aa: CASSIESRGGETQYF
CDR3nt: TGTGCCAGTAGTATAGAGTCCAGGGGAGGAGAGACCCAGTACTTC

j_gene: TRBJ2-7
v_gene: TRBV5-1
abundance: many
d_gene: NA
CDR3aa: CASSDRDGSSYEQYF
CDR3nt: TGCGCCAGCAGCGACCGGGACGGGAGCTCCTACGAGCAGTACTTC

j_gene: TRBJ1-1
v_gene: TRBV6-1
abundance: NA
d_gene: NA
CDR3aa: CASTTHRGENTEAFF
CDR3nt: TGTGCCAGCACCACTCATAGGGGCGAGAACACTGAAGCTTTCTTT

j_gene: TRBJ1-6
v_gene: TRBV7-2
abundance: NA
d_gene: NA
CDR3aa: CASSFWTANSPLHF
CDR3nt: TGTGCCAGCAGCTTTTGGACAGCTAATTCACCCCTCCACTTT

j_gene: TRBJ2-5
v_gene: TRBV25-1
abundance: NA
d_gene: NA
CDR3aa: CASSCILTCDPSISQENQYF
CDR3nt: TGTGCCAGCAGCTGCATTCTGACATGCGACCCCTCAATTTCCCAAGAGAACCAGTACTTC

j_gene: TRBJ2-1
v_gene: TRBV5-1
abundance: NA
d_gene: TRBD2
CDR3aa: CASSSRGGSGSYNEQFF
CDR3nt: TGCGCCAGCAGCTCCCGTGGCGGGAGTGGCTCCTACAATGAGCAGTTCTTC

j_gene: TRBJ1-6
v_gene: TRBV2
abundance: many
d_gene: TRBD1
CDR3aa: CASSARDRRNSPLHF
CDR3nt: TGTGCCAGCAGTGCCCGGGACAGGCGTAATTCACCCCTCCACTTT

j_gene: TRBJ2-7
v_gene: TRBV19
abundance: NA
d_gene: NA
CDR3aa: CDSSRVPSYEHYF
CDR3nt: TGTGACAGTAGCCGGGTCCCTTCCTACGAGCACTACTTC

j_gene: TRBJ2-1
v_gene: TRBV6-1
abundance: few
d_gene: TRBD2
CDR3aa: CASSWTSGGYNEQFF
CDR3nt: TGTGCCAGCAGTTGGACTAGCGGCGGTTACAATGAGCAGTTCTTC

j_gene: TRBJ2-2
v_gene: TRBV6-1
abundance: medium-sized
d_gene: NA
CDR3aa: CASTMTLFAGELFF
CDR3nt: TGTGCCAGCACCATGACATTATTCGCCGGGGAGCTGTTTTTT

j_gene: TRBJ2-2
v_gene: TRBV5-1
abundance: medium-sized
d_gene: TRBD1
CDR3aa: CASSFAGGDVGELFF
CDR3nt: TGCGCCAGCAGCTTTGCAGGGGGCGATGTCGGGGAGCTGTTTTTT

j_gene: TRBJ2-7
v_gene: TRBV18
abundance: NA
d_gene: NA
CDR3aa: CASSPAPGHPYEQYF
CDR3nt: TGTGCCAGCTCACCAGCACCGGGACATCCATACGAGCAGTACTTC

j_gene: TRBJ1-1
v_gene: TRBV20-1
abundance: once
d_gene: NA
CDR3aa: CSASRGPNTEAFF
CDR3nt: TGCAGTGCTAGTCGCGGACCAAACACTGAAGCTTTCTTT

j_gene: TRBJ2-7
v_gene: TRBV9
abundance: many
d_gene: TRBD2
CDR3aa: CASSDGRGYEQYF
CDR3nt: TGTGCCAGCAGCGACGGGAGGGGCTACGAGCAGTACTTC

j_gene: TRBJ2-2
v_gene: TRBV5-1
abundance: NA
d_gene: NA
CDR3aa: CASSLVLGSGGRTGELFF
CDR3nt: TGCGCCAGCAGCCTGGTCCTCGGGTCCGGTGGGAGGACCGGGGAGCTGTTTTTT

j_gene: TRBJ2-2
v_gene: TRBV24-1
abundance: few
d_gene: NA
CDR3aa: CATSYYQDTGELFF
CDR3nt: TGTGCCACCAGTTATTACCAGGACACCGGGGAGCTGTTTTTT

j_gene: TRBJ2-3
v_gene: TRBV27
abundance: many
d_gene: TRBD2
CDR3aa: CASTPPAGGNTQYF
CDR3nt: TGTGCCAGCACCCCCCCAGCGGGGGGGAATACGCAGTATTTT

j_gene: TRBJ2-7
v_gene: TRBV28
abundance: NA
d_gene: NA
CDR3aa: CASGGVSSYNEQYF
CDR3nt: TGTGCCAGCGGGGGCGTTAGCTCCTACAACGAGCAGTACTTC

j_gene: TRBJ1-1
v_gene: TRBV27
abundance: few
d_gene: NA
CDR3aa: CASSTPGRAAEAFF
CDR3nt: TGTGCCAGCAGTACTCCGGGCAGGGCCGCTGAAGCTTTCTTT

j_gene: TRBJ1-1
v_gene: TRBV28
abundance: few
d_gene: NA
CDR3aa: CASSLRGRTEAFF
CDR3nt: TGTGCCAGCAGTTTACGAGGGAGGACTGAAGCTTTCTTT

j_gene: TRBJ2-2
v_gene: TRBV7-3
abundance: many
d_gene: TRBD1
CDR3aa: CASSPGTGGTGELFF
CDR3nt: TGTGCCAGCAGCCCAGGGACAGGGGGCACCGGGGAGCTGTTTTTT

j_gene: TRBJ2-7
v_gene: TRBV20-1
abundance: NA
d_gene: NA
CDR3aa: CSARAGRSLYEQYF
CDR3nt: TGCAGTGCTAGAGCAGGGAGGTCACTCTACGAGCAGTACTTC

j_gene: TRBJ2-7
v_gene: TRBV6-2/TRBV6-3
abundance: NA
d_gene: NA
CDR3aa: CASRPNVPYEQYF
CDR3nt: TGTGCCAGCAGACCCAATGTCCCCTACGAGCAGTACTTC

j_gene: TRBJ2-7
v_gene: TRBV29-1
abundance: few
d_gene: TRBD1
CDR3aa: CSVEALTGAGYEQYF
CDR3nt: TGCAGCGTTGAAGCCCTGACAGGGGCGGGCTACGAGCAGTACTTC

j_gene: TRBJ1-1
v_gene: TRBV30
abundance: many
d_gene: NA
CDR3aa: CALQPYTEAFF
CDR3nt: TGTGCCCTACAGCCATACACTGAAGCTTTCTTT

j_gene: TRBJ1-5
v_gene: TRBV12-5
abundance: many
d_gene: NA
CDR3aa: CASGSPPNQPQHF
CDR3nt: TGTGCTAGTGGTTCGCCACCTAATCAGCCCCAGCATTTT

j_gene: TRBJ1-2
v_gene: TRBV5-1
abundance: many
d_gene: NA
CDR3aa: CASSFTRGPDSPSSDGYTF
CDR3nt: TGCGCCAGCAGCTTCACACGGGGTCCTGACTCACCTTCCTCGGATGGCTACACCTTC

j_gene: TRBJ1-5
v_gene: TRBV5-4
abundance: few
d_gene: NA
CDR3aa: CASSLAGSNQPQHF
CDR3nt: TGTGCCAGCAGCTTGGCGGGTAGCAATCAGCCCCAGCATTTT

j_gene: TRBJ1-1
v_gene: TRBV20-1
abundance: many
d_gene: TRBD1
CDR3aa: CSAGATGDTEAFF
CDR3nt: TGCAGTGCTGGCGCCACAGGGGACACTGAAGCTTTCTTT

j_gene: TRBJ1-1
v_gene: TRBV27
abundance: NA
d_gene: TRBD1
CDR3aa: CASSRLQGTVTEAFF
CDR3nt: TGTGCCAGCAGTCGTCTACAGGGGACTGTCACTGAAGCTTTCTTT

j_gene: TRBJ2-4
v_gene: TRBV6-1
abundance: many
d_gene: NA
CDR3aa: CASMSRDQPPLNIQYF
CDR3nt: TGTGCCAGTATGAGTCGGGACCAACCTCCCCTAAACATTCAGTACTTC

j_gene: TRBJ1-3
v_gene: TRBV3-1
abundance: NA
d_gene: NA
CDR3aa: CASSPVTPGHGHFLGNTIYF
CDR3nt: TGTGCCAGCAGCCCTGTGACCCCTGGACATGGTCATTTCCTTGGAAACACCATATATTTT

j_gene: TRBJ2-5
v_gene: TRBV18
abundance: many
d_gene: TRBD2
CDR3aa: CASSPGLRLADQETQYF
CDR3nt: TGTGCCAGCTCACCAGGGCTTCGACTAGCGGACCAAGAGACCCAGTACTTC

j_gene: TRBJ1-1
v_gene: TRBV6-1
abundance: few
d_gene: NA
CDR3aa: CASSDRFNTQAFF
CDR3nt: TGTGCCAGTTCTGACAGGTTTAACACTCAAGCTTTCTTT

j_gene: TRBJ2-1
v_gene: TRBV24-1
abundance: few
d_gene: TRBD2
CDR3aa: CATSPSGEGYNEQFF
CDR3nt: TGTGCCACCAGTCCTAGCGGGGAAGGCTACAATGAGCAGTTCTTC

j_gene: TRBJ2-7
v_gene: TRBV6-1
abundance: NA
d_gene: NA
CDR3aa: CASSALSGGTYEQYF
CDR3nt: TGTGCCAGCAGTGCCCTGAGTGGGGGAACCTACGAGCAGTACTTC

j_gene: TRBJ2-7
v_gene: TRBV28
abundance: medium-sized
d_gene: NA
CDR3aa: CASKLRNEQYF
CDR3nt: TGTGCCAGCAAACTGAGAAACGAGCAGTACTTC

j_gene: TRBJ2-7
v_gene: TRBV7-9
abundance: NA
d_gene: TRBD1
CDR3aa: CASSLHIQGLREQYF
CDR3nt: TGTGCCAGCAGCTTACACATACAGGGGCTCCGCGAGCAGTACTTC

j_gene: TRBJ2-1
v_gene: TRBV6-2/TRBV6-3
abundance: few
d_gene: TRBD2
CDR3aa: CASSYSPTSGLYNEQFF
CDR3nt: TGTGCCAGCAGTTACTCGCCTACTAGCGGTTTATACAATGAGCAGTTCTTC

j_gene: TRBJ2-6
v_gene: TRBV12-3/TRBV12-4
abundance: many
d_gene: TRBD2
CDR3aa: CASSSGGSGANVLTF
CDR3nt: TGTGCCAGCAGCTCCGGGGGGTCTGGGGCCAACGTCCTGACTTTC

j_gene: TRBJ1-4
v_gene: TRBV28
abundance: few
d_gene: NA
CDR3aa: CASTIPGATNEKLFF
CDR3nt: TGTGCCAGCACCATCCCCGGGGCAACTAATGAAAAACTGTTTTTT

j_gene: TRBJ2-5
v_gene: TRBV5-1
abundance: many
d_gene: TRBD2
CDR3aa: CASSSQSGRGKETQYF
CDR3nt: TGCGCCAGCAGCTCACAGAGCGGGAGAGGGAAAGAGACCCAGTACTTC

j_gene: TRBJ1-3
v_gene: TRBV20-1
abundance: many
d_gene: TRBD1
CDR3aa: CSAPKTGEAGNTIYF
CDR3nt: TGCAGTGCTCCTAAGACAGGGGAAGCGGGAAACACCATATATTTT

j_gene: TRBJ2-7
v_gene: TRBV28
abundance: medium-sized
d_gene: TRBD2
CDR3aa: CASSTTSSNEQYF
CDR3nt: TGTGCCAGCAGCACGACTAGCAGCAACGAGCAGTACTTC

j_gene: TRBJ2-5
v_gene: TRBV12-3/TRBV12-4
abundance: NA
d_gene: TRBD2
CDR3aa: CASSLGTSGRTVETQYF
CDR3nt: TGTGCCAGCAGTTTGGGGACTAGCGGGAGAACCGTTGAGACCCAGTACTTC

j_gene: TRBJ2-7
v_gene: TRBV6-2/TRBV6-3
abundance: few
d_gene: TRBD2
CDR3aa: CASSYSTSGYEQYF
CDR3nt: TGTGCCAGCAGTTACTCGACTAGCGGCTACGAGCAGTACTTC

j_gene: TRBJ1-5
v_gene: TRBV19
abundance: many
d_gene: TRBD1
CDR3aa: CASSIRTGRQPQHF
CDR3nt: TGTGCCAGTAGTATTAGGACAGGGCGCCAGCCCCAGCATTTT

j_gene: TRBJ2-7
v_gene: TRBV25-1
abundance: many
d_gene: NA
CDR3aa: CASKDVGEQYF
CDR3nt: TGTGCCAGCAAGGATGTGGGCGAGCAGTACTTC